Shown below are 3 T cell receptor beta chains from a single sample sequenced in a study of shared clonotypes between healthy human individuals. Repertoires were generated with immunoSEQ multiplex PCR, while TCRdb's copy carries only in-frame clones and drops some. The table includes about 1 million clones, about 70% detected once. The specimen was memory CD4+ T cells sorted from blood. Subset noted: CD45RA-negative fraction. The receptors originated from a man between 18 and 35 years old in good health.

V usage is TRBV5-4 and J usage is TRBJ1-6, with D possibly TRBD1 on 6 matching bases. The CDR3 totals 15 residues. Germline V gene sequence: CDR1 SGHNT, CDR2 YYREEE (reference sequence). V lost 0 bases to trimming and J lost 11 bases, with 15 bases between them. The CDR3 coding sequence is TGTGCCAGCAGCTTGGATCAGGGGACCTCGGCACCCCTCCACTTT. It specifies CASSLDQGTSAPLHF.

The chain combines TRBV6-1 with TRBJ2-7, with D possibly TRBD1 on 6 matching bases. Germline CDR1 reads MNHNS; CDR2 reads SASEGT. CDR3 length equals 13 residues. Trimming removed 6 bases at V and 3 bases at J, with 12 bases between. The CDR3 sequence: CASSRTDNYEQYF. CDR3 nucleotide sequence: TGTGCCAGCAGCCGGACAGACAACTACGAGCAGTACTTC.

This clone occurred once. The chain employs TRBV6-5 and TRBJ2-7; 8 bases align to TRBD1. The CDR3 loop spans 13 amino acids. With V trimmed by 6 bases and J by 3 bases, 4 bases remained unmatched. Looked up from germline, CDR1 is MNHEY and CDR2 is SVGAGI. The CDR3 protein is CASSTDRGYEQYF. Written as DNA, the CDR3 is TGTGCCAGCAGCACCGACAGGGGCTACGAGCAGTACTTC.